These 22 T cell receptor beta chains were all obtained from the same sample, sequenced in a study of T cell responses to AZD1222 COVID-19 vaccine. Profiling relied on immunoSEQ multiplex PCR, and the TCRdb table lists in-frame clones only, not all of them. The repertoire holds 75,000 to 85,000 clones, with over 85% as singletons. This material consisted of peripheral blood, taken on day 0 of AZD1222 vaccination. These receptors all stem from an adult in good health.

The J gene is TRBJ2-1, the V gene TRBV7-2; 11 bases fit TRBD2. The trim removed 1 base at V and 8 bases at J, leaving 1 base unmatched. The CDR3 is 14 amino acids. Germline assignment: CDR1 SGHTA and CDR2 FQGNSA. DNA for the CDR3: TGTGCCAGCAGCTTAGAACTAGCGGGAGATGAGCAGTTCTTC. Its protein is CASSLELAGDEQFF. The full variable domain, its missing parts supplied by reference TRBV7-2 and TRBJ2-1, is GAGVSQSPSNKVTEKGKDVELRCDPISGHTALYWYRQSLGQGLEFLIYFQGNSAPDKSGLPSDRFSAERTGGSVSTLTIQRTQQEDSAVYLCASSLELAGDEQFFGPGTRLTVL.

The V and J genes are TRBV27 and TRBJ1-1, with 9 nucleotides matching TRBD1. Germline V gives CDR1 MNHEY, CDR2 SMNVEV (reference sequence). After removal of 5 bases from V and 5 bases from J, the junction contained 12 bases not matched to a gene. The length of the CDR3 is 16 residues. The CDR3 DNA follows: TGTGCCAGCAGTCCGGGACAGGGAAGGGCGAGGACTGAAGCTTTCTTT. As protein: CASSPGQGRARTEAFF.

This sequence joins TRBV4-3 and TRBJ2-7; D remains unclear. The germline gives CDR1 LGHNA, CDR2 YSLEER. The V and J ends lost 1 base and 0 bases respectively, with 16 bases between them. CDR3 length: 17 amino acids. CDR3 sequence reads: CASSQGPTSGSSYEQYF. The CDR3 DNA follows: TGCGCCAGCAGCCAAGGGCCGACAAGTGGAAGCTCCTACGAGCAGTACTTC.

This clone was observed a handful of times. The rearrangement links TRBV6-2 or TRBV6-3 to TRBJ2-1; D may correspond to TRBD1 or TRBD2 (7 bases each). The ends were cut back, 4 bases at V and 9 bases at J, with 22 bases in the middle. The germline V gene has CDR1 MNHEY and CDR2 SVGEGT. The CDR3 is 16 residues long. The CDR3 reads CASSWEGRGLWSEQFF. Written as DNA, the CDR3 is TGTGCCAGCAGTTGGGAGGGAAGGGGGCTCTGGAGTGAGCAGTTCTTC.

The rearrangement links TRBV5-4 to TRBJ2-6; D not resolved. The CDR3 has 13 amino acids. V was pared by 0 bases and J by 9 bases, with 7 bases between. Germline CDR1 and CDR2: SGHNT and YYREEE (reference sequence). CDR3 amino acids: CASSLELVNVLTF. The CDR3 nucleotides read TGTGCCAGCAGCTTGGAACTGGTCAACGTCCTGACTTTC.

The chain is built from TRBV25-1 and TRBJ1-6; D is undetermined. Deletions cut 9 bases from V and 5 bases from J, with 2 bases between. The germline V gene encodes CDR1 MGHDK and CDR2 SYGVNS. The CDR3 sequence is 10 residues long. CDR3 sequence: CARHNSPLHF. The DNA for the CDR3 is TGTGCCAGACATAATTCACCCCTCCACTTT.

The chain employs TRBV12-5 and TRBJ2-7; D unclear. Germline CDR1 reads LGHNT; CDR2 reads FRNRAP. The CDR3 consists of 12 residues. The V end lost 3 bases, the J end lost 4 bases, and 7 bases lay between the germline ends. The CDR3 coding sequence is TGTGCTAGTGGTTTCCTGGCTTACGAGCAGTACTTC. Amino acids: CASGFLAYEQYF.

The rearrangement joins TRBV6-5 to TRBJ1-1; D is unresolved. This CDR3 has 13 amino acids. The V gene's germline CDR1 is MNHEY and CDR2 SVGAGI. V lost 9 bases, J lost 0 bases, and 11 bases lay in between. The CDR3 is CASSAAVNTEAFF. As DNA, the CDR3 is TGTGCCAGTTCGGCGGCGGTGAACACTGAAGCTTTCTTT.

J is TRBJ2-2 and V is TRBV6-5; tentative D call: TRBD1 (6 bases). The CDR3 consists of 15 residues. From germline, CDR1 is MNHEY and CDR2 SVGAGI. The ends were cut back, 0 bases at V and 4 bases at J, with 9 bases in the middle. In DNA form, the CDR3 reads TGTGCCAGCAGTTACTCGACCAGGGGCACCGGGGAGCTGTTTTTT. Translation: CASSYSTRGTGELFF.

A single count supports this clone. The chain couples TRBV7-3 to TRBJ1-2; D is possibly TRBD1 (6 bases). Germline loops: CDR1 SGHTA, CDR2 FQGTGA. The CDR3 is 12 amino acids. V was clipped by 5 bases and J by 6 bases, with 10 bases between them. The CDR3, as DNA: TGTGCCAGCAGCGCCACAGGGCATGGCTACACCTTC. It specifies CASSATGHGYTF. Based on the CDR3 plus reference TRBV7-3 and TRBJ1-2, the full variable domain is GAGVSQTPSNKVTEKGKYVELRCDPISGHTALYWYRQSLGQGPEFLIYFQGTGAADDSGLPNDRFFAVRPEGSVSTLKIQRTERGDSAVYLCASSATGHGYTFGSGTRLTVV.

The chain uses TRBV24-1 and TRBJ2-1; 10 bases are a match to TRBD2. CDR1 is KGHDR and CDR2 is SFDVKD in the germline V gene. The CDR3 extends over 18 amino acids. Trimming removed 1 base from V and 7 bases from J; junction bases left unmatched: 12. The CDR3 DNA is TGTGCCACCAGTGATTTTTCCAGTTTAGCGGGAGGAGGAAATGAGCAGTTCTTC. Protein product: CATSDFSSLAGGGNEQFF.

V usage is TRBV12-3 or TRBV12-4 and J usage is TRBJ1-1; 8 bases are a match to TRBD1. V trimming: 6 bases; J trimming: 13 bases; junction bases outside the gene matches: 10. The length of the CDR3 is 12 residues. CDR3 sequence reads: CASSPVRTGLFF. CDR3 nucleotides: TGTGCCAGCAGCCCTGTACGGACAGGGCTTTTCTTT.

The chain links TRBV6-5 to TRBJ1-3, with D perhaps TRBD1 (6 bases). Germline V gene lookup returns CDR1 MNHEY and CDR2 SVGAGI. The CDR3 runs 15 residues. V lost 2 bases, J lost 4 bases, and 12 bases lay in between. CDR3 nucleotide sequence: TGTGCCAGCAGTTACGCGGGGGCGCCCGGAAACACCATATATTTT. It encodes CASSYAGAPGNTIYF.

The rearrangement links TRBV5-4 to TRBJ2-2; D is uncertain. CDR1 and CDR2 from the germline V gene are SGHNT and YYREEE (reference sequence). The CDR3 contains 14 residues. The V end lost 2 bases, the J end lost 6 bases, and 11 bases lay between the germline ends. The CDR3 nucleotides read TGTGCCAGCAGCTTCGAAGCTTGGGCCGGGGAGCTGTTTTTT. It yields the protein CASSFEAWAGELFF.

This rearrangement joins TRBV9 to TRBJ1-2, with TRBD1 matching 7 bases. CDR1 is SGDLS, CDR2 YYNGEE, per germline. The CDR3 is 15 amino acids. Unmatched junction bases numbered 9, after V lost 3 bases and J lost 4 bases. DNA for the CDR3: TGTGCCAGCAGCGCATCCACAGGGGTGGCCTATGGCTACACCTTC. Protein product: CASSASTGVAYGYTF.

In this sample, this clone turned up once. The chain recombines TRBV6-1 with TRBJ1-2; no definite D call. The germline gives CDR1 MNHNS, CDR2 SASEGT. Trimming cost V 3 bases and J 1 base, with 9 bases left between them. The CDR3 sequence is 14 residues long. The DNA of the CDR3 is TGTGCCAGCAGTGATGACGGTTTTAACTATGGCTACACCTTC. This translates into CASSDDGFNYGYTF.

The chain combines TRBV5-1 with TRBJ2-6; no clear D. CDR1 and CDR2 (germline): SGHRS, YFSETQ. This CDR3 is 16 amino acids long. V shed 1 base and J shed 0 bases, with 8 bases lying between them. CDR3 protein: CASSLRRTSGANVLTF. CDR3 DNA sequence: TGCGCCAGCAGCTTGCGGCGGACCTCTGGGGCCAACGTCCTGACTTTC. Complete variable domain (other parts from reference TRBV5-1 and TRBJ2-6): KAGVTQTPRYLIKTRGQQVTLSCSPISGHRSVSWYQQTPGQGLQFLFEYFSETQRNKGNFPGRFSGRQFSNSRSEMNVSTLELGDSALYLCASSLRRTSGANVLTFGAGSRLTVL.

This chain uses TRBV5-4 with TRBJ1-3; TRBD1 is a possible D gene (6 bases). Germline V gene lookup returns CDR1 SGHNT and CDR2 YYREEE (reference sequence). This CDR3 has 14 amino acids. V was clipped by 4 bases and J by 4 bases, with 12 bases between them. The CDR3 DNA is TGTGCCAGCAGCCCGAACAGGGCCGGAAACACCATATATTTT. This codes for CASSPNRAGNTIYF.

This clone was observed a few times. The chain is built from TRBV4-2 and TRBJ2-1, with TRBD2 identical over 15 bases. Germline CDR1 and CDR2: LGHNA and YNFKEQ. Germline trimming cut 6 bases from V and 8 bases from J; bases unmatched to any gene: 11. The CDR3 is 17 amino acids. CDR3 bases: TGTGCCAGCAGTGAGTGGACTAGCGGGGGGGCCGGCGATGAGCAGTTCTTC. Its translation is CASSEWTSGGAGDEQFF.

The sample holds a few counts of this clone. V is TRBV29-1 and J is TRBJ1-3, with 10 bases lining up with TRBD1. The CDR3 has 14 amino acids. From germline, CDR1 is SQVTM and CDR2 ANQGSEA. V dropped 4 bases and J dropped 2; count of bases not matched to a gene: 2. The CDR3 region has the DNA TGCAGCGTTGGGACAGGGGGGACTGGAAACACCATATATTTT. This gives the protein CSVGTGGTGNTIYF.

The J gene is TRBJ1-2, the V gene TRBV9; no definite D call. Germline V gene sequence: CDR1 SGDLS, CDR2 YYNGEE. V lost 4 bases, J lost 0 bases, and 13 bases lay in between. The CDR3 extends over 15 amino acids. The CDR3 nucleotides are TGTGCCAGCAGCCCCGATGGGCGGACTAACTATGGCTACACCTTC. Residues: CASSPDGRTNYGYTF.

The chain has TRBV11-1 and TRBJ2-7; tentatively, D is TRBD1 (5 bases). Per the germline V gene, CDR1 is SGHAT and CDR2 is FQDESV (reference sequence). Trimming took 4 bases from V and 4 from J, leaving 11 bases between them. There are 13 residues in the CDR3. The CDR3 spells CASSSSGLYEQYF. The CDR3 bases are TGTGCCAGCAGCTCGTCAGGGCTGTACGAGCAGTACTTC.